The source of this T cell receptor (beta chain) is a study of a mutant IDH1 vaccine in newly diagnosed glioma. Study context: The treated population exhibited a male proportion of roughly 62%, a female proportion of about 38%, and a mean age of approximately 41 years. Study results and limitations: Pseudoprogression appeared independent of alterations in top peripheral clonotypes. Researchers report vaccine-induced immune responses in approximately 95% of patients.

In regard to this clone: Its antigen remains unknown.

This table comes from immunoSEQ multiplex PCR, and its TCRdb copy is limited to in-frame clones, with some not included. The table shows approximately 88,000 clones, with around 77% occurring only once. Time point given: baseline, week 1 (first vaccination visit). Described treatment: pre-vaccination baseline after standard-of-care therapy. Newly diagnosed WHO grade 3 or 4 IDH1-mutant, ATRX-lost astrocytomas were identified in the donors. CDR1 and CDR2 from the germline V gene are SEHNR and FQNEAQ (reference sequence). Trimming removed 1 base at V and 0 bases at J, with 10 bases between. The CDR3 consists of 15 residues.

This chain links TRBV7-9 with TRBJ2-7; D unresolved. This clonotype originated in a middle-aged man with glioma. The sequencing here drew on PBMCs, taken from a glioma patient treated with radiotherapy, temozolomide or both. The DNA of the CDR3 is TGTGCCAGCAGCTTAGAAGGCCCGAGCTCCTACGAGCAGTACTTC. Protein sequence: CASSLEGPSSYEQYF.